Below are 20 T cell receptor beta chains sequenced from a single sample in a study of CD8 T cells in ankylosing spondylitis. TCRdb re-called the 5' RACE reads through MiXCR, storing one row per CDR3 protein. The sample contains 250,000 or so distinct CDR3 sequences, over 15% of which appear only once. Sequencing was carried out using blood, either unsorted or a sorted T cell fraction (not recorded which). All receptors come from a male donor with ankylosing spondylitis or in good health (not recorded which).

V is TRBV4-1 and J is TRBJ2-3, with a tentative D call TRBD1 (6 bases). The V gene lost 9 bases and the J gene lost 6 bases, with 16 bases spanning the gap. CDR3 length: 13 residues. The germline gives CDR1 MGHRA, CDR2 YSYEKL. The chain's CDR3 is CASENRVTDTQYF. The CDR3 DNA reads TGCGCCAGTGAAAACAGGGTCACGGATACGCAGTATTTT.

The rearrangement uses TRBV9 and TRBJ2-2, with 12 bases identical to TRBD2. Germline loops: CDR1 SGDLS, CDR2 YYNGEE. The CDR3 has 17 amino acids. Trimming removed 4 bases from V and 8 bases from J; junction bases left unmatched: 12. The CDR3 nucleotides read TGTGCCAGCAGCCCAAGCCGACTAGCGGGAGACTTAGGGGAGCTGTTTTTT. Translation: CASSPSRLAGDLGELFF.

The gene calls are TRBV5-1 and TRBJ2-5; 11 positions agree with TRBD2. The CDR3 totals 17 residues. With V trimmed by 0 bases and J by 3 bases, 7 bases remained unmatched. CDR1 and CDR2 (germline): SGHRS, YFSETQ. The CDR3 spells CASSLGPSGRMEETQYF. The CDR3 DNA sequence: TGCGCCAGCAGCTTGGGTCCTAGCGGGAGGATGGAAGAGACCCAGTACTTC.

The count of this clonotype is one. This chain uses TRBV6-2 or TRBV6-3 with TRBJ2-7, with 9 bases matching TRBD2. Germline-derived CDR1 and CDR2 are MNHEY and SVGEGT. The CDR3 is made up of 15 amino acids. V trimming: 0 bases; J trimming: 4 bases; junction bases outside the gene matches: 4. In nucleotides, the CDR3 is TGTGCCAGCAGTTACTCATTAGCGGGAGCTTACGAGCAGTACTTC. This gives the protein CASSYSLAGAYEQYF.

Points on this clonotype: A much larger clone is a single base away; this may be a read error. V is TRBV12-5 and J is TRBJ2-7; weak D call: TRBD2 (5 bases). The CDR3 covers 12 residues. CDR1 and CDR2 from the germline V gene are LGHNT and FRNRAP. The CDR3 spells CASGFGGYEEYF. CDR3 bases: TGTGCTAGTGGTTTTGGCGGGTACGAGGAGTACTTC.

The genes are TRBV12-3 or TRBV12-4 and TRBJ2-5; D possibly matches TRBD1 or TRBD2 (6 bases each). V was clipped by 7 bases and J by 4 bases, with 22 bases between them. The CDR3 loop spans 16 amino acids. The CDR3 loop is CASTPSSTGGPETQYF. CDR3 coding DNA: TGTGCCAGCACCCCTTCATCCACTGGGGGGCCAGAGACCCAGTACTTC.

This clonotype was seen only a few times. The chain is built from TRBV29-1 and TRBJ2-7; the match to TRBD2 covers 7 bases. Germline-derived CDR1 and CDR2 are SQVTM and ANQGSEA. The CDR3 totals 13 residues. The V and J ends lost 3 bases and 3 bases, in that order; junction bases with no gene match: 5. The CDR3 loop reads CSVEWEGHYEQYF. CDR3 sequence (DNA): TGCAGCGTTGAGTGGGAGGGCCACTACGAGCAGTACTTC.

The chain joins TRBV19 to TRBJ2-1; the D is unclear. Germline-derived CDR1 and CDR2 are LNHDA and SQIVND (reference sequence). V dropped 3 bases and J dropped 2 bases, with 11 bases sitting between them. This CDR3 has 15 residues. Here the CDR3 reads CASSMSDTPYNEQFF. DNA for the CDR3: TGTGCCAGTAGTATGTCGGATACCCCCTACAATGAGCAGTTCTTC. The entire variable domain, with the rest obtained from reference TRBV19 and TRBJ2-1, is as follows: DGGITQSPKYLFRKEGQNVTLSCEQNLNHDAMYWYRQDPGQGLRLIYYSQIVNDFQKGDIAEGYSVSREKKESFPLTVTSAQKNPTAFYLCASSMSDTPYNEQFFGPGTRLTVL.

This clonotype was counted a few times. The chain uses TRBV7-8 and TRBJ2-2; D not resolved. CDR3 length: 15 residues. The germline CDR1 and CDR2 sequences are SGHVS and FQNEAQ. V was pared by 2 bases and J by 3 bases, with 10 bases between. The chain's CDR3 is CASSLMIPDTGELFF. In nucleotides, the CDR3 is TGTGCCAGCAGCTTAATGATTCCGGACACCGGGGAGCTGTTTTTT.

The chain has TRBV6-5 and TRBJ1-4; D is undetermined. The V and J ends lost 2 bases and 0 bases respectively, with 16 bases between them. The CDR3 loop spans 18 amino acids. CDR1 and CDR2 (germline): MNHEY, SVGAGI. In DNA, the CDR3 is TGTGCCAGCAGTTACCCGTTGGACCCAGATCCAACTAATGAAAAACTGTTTTTT. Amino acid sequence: CASSYPLDPDPTNEKLFF.

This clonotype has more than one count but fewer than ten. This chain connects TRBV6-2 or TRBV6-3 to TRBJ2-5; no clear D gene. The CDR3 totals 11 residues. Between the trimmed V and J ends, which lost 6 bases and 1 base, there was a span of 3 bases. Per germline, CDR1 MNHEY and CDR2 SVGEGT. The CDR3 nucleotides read TGTGCCAGCAGGTCCCAAGAGACCCAGTACTTC. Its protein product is CASRSQETQYF.

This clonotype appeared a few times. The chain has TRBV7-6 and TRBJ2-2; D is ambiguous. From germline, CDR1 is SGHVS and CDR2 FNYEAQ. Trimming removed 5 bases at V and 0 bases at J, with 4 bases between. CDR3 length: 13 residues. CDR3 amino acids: CASSHANTGELFF. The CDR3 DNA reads TGTGCCAGCAGCCACGCGAACACCGGGGAGCTGTTTTTT.

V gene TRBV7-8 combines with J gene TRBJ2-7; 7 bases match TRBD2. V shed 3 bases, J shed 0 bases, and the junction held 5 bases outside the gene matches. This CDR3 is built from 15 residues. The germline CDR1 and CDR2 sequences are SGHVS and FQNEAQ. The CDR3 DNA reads TGTGCCAGCAGCTTGGTCGGGAGGAGCTCCTACGAGCAGTACTTC. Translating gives CASSLVGRSSYEQYF.

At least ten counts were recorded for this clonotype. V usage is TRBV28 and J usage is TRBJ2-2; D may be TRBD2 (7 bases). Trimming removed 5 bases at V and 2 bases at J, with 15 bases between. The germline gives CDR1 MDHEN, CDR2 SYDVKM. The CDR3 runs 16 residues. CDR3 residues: CASSQWGGPNTGELFF. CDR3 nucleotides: TGTGCCAGCAGTCAATGGGGGGGGCCTAACACCGGGGAGCTGTTTTTT.

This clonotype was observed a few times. CDR3 in amino acids: CSVRAGTTYNEQFF. CDR3 nucleotides: TGCAGCGTGCGGGCCGGGACAACCTACAATGAGCAGTTCTTC. The chain is built from TRBV29-1 and TRBJ2-1; D possibly corresponds to TRBD1 (6 bases). The CDR3 contains 14 residues. The V end was cut by 6 bases, the J end by 2 bases, with 14 bases between. The germline V gene encodes CDR1 SQVTM and CDR2 ANQGSEA.

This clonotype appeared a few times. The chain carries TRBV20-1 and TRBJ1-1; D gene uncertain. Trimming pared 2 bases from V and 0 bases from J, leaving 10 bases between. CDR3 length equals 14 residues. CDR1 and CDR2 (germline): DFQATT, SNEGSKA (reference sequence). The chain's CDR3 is CSARKIDMNTEAFF. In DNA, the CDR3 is TGCAGTGCTAGAAAAATAGACATGAACACTGAAGCTTTCTTT.

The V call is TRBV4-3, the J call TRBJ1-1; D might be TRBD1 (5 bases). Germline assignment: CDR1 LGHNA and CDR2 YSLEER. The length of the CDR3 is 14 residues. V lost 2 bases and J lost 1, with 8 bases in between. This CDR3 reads CASSQFQGNTEAFF. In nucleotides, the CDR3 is TGCGCCAGCAGCCAATTCCAGGGGAACACTGAAGCTTTCTTT.

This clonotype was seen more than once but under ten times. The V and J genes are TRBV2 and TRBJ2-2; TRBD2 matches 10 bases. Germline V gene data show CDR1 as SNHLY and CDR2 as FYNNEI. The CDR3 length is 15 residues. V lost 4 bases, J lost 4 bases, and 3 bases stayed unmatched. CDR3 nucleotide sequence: TGTGCCAGCAGTGGGACTAGCGGTAGCACCGGGGAGCTGTTTTTT. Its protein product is CASSGTSGSTGELFF.

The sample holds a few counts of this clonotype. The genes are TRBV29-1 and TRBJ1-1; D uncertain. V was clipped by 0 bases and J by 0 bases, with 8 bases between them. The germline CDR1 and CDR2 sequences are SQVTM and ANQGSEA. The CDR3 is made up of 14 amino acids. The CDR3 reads CSVEDFSLNTEAFF. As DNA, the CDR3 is TGCAGCGTTGAAGATTTCAGTTTGAACACTGAAGCTTTCTTT.

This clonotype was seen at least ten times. CDR3 residues: CSVEISGRNEQFF. DNA of the CDR3: TGCAGCGTTGAGATTAGCGGGAGGAATGAGCAGTTCTTC. The rearrangement joins TRBV29-1 to TRBJ2-1, with 10 bases that match TRBD2. CDR3 length: 13 amino acids. The junction had 3 bases not matched to a gene; V was cut back by 3 bases and J by 7 bases. Germline CDR1 reads SQVTM; CDR2 reads ANQGSEA.